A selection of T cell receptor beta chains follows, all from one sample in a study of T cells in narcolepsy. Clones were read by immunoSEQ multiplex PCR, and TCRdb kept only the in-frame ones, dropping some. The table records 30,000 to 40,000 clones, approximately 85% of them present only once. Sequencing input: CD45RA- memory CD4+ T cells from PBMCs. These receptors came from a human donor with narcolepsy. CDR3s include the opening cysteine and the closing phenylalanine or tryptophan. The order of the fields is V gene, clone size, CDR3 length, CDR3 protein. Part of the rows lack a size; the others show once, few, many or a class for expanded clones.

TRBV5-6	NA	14	CASSLPASGNTIYF
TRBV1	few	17	CTSSQTPGTIYNSPLHF
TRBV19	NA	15	CASSISVNSNQPQHF
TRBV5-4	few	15	CASSWPGDSNQPQHF
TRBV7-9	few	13	CASSSGAFKEAFF
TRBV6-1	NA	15	CASRPGMDRGETQYF
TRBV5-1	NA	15	CASSTSGRAGDEQFF
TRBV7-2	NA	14	CASSFLGRPTEAFF
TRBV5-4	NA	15	CASSLDGLPSYGYTF
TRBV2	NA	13	CASSVIYGTEAFF
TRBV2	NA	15	CASSARTGSSYEQYF
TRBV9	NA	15	CASSGPSGGTDTQYF
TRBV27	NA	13	CASGRGDSYEQYF
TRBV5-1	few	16	CASSFGQGLSTDTQYF
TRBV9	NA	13	CASSPQGNTEAFF
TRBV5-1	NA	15	CASSLAATTPYGYTF
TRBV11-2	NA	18	CASSSTGGTGASNQPQHF
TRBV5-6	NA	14	CASSYRDRPYGYTF
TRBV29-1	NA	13	CSVRDRDNQPQHF
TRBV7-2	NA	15	CASSPMGGSNQPQHF
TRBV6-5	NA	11	CASTNTGELFF
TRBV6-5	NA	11	CASGRSYEQYF
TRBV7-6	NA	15	CASSLGVREDQPQHF
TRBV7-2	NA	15	CASSLGGAVYNEQFF
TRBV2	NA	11	CASRVMREQFF
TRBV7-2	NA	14	CASSERLSTDTQYF
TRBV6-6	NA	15	CASSRTGAKYTEAFF
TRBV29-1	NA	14	CSGEVGGGADIQYF
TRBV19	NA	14	CASSIGLARNEQYF
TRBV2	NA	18	CASSEPLFSGGVTDTQYF
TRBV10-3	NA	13	CAISVGVATEAFF
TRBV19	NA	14	CASSEGGRPYGYTF
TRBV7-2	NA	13	CASSSRGGYEQYF
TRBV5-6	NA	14	CASSLPGAGNTIYF
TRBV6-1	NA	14	CASSKDRESYEQYF
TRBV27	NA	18	CASSLRLGGVATNEKLFF
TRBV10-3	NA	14	CAISEFSEGYEQYF
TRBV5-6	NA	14	CASSLGGRGTEAFF
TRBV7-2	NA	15	CASSPYSLLTETQYF
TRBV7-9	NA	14	CASSVDRGVTEAFF
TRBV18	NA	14	CASSPDRAGNTIYF